The present TCR beta chain was sequenced within a study of T cell repertoires in cytomegalovirus infection. About the study: An indication of both CMV infection and matching HLA type came from public TCR beta signatures.

TCRdb re-analysed the reads in MiXCR, keeping a single row per CDR3 protein. Of 200,000 to 300,000 distinct CDR3 sequences in the sample, approximately 10% were seen once. The CDR3 is 14 residues long. CDR1 and CDR2 from the germline V gene are SGHDN and FVKESK. The V end was cut by 2 bases, the J end by 0 bases, with 7 bases between. This clonotype was counted between two and nine times. Its antigen remains unknown. Study-wide points: It was HLA-C-restricted CMV-specific TCR beta clonotypes that dominated the response ex vivo. Public TCR beta family frequency separated CMV-and-HLA carriers, including in an independent cohort.

Source material: PBMCs. The V and J genes are TRBV14 and TRBJ1-1; D gene unclear. This clonotype was obtained from a human donor in good health (CMV status not recorded). Some clones in this sample may be carry-over from other donors' samples. The CDR3 DNA reads TGTGCCAGCAGCCAATTGTCGGTGAACACTGAAGCTTTCTTT. This codes for CASSQLSVNTEAFF.